This is a list of T cell receptor beta chains from one sample in a study of response to subunit inactivated influenza vaccine. From the RT-PCR reads, TCRdb called clonotypes with MiXCR, one entry per CDR3 protein. This sample has around 190,000 distinct CDR3 sequences; over 13% occur once, and the top ten carry roughly 25%. The material was CD8+ T cells sorted from PBMCs, obtained about 5 days after vaccination. These receptors were obtained from a man aged 45-65 years who received an inactivated influenza vaccine. CDR3s include the opening cysteine and the closing phenylalanine or tryptophan. The order of the fields is clone size, V gene, J gene, D gene, CDR3 protein, CDR3 DNA. A D gene is named only where the DNA matches it firmly. Expanded clones are given a class, and other clones once, few, many or no size at all.

clone_size: many; v_call: TRBV7-6; j_call: TRBJ2-1; d_call: -; cdr3_aa: CASSLAEGDEQFF; cdr3_nt: TGTGCCAGCAGCTTAGCGGAGGGGGATGAGCAGTTCTTC
clone_size: few; v_call: TRBV7-9; j_call: TRBJ2-7; d_call: TRBD1; cdr3_aa: CASSGQGGSYEQYF; cdr3_nt: TGTGCCAGCAGCGGACAGGGTGGCTCCTACGAGCAGTACTTC
clone_size: -; v_call: TRBV4-1; j_call: TRBJ2-7; d_call: TRBD1; cdr3_aa: CASRGQGADYEQYF; cdr3_nt: TGCGCCAGCCGGGGACAGGGGGCCGACTACGAGCAGTACTTC
clone_size: many; v_call: TRBV12-3/TRBV12-4; j_call: TRBJ2-3; d_call: TRBD2; cdr3_aa: CASSFASGSFSTDTQYF; cdr3_nt: TGTGCCAGCAGTTTTGCTAGCGGGAGCTTCAGCACAGATACGCAGTATTTT
clone_size: few; v_call: TRBV7-8; j_call: TRBJ2-1; d_call: -; cdr3_aa: CASSLASASYNEQFF; cdr3_nt: TGTGCCAGCAGCTTAGCGTCAGCATCCTACAATGAGCAGTTCTTC
clone_size: -; v_call: TRBV28; j_call: TRBJ2-4; d_call: -; cdr3_aa: CASSKDGLNIQYF; cdr3_nt: TGTGCCAGCAGTAAGGACGGGCTAAACATTCAGTACTTC
clone_size: few; v_call: TRBV9; j_call: TRBJ2-5; d_call: -; cdr3_aa: CASSASNGGGSETQYF; cdr3_nt: TGTGCCAGCAGCGCAAGTAACGGGGGTGGATCAGAGACCCAGTACTTC
clone_size: few; v_call: TRBV27; j_call: TRBJ2-3; d_call: TRBD2; cdr3_aa: CASSLYGGSMGDTQYF; cdr3_nt: TGTGCCAGCAGTTTATACGGCGGGAGCATGGGAGATACGCAGTATTTT
clone_size: -; v_call: TRBV11-2; j_call: TRBJ2-3; d_call: TRBD2; cdr3_aa: CASSLVLRRGSADTQYF; cdr3_nt: TGTGCCAGCAGCTTAGTCTTGCGGCGGGGGAGTGCAGATACGCAGTATTTT
clone_size: few; v_call: TRBV4-1; j_call: TRBJ1-6; d_call: -; cdr3_aa: CASSHPGDNSPLHF; cdr3_nt: TGCGCCAGCAGCCACCCGGGAGATAATTCACCCCTCCACTTT
clone_size: few; v_call: TRBV2; j_call: TRBJ2-1; d_call: TRBD2; cdr3_aa: CASRPPWTSGRFWEQFF; cdr3_nt: TGTGCCAGCAGACCCCCCTGGACTAGCGGGAGGTTCTGGGAGCAGTTCTTC
clone_size: -; v_call: TRBV4-3; j_call: TRBJ2-3; d_call: -; cdr3_aa: CASSQDWWGSTDTQYF; cdr3_nt: TGCGCCAGCAGCCAAGATTGGTGGGGGAGCACAGATACGCAGTATTTT
clone_size: few; v_call: TRBV14; j_call: TRBJ1-3; d_call: -; cdr3_aa: CASSLPRAVFSGNTIYF; cdr3_nt: TGTGCCAGCAGCCTCCCCAGGGCTGTCTTCTCTGGAAACACCATATATTTT
clone_size: -; v_call: TRBV9; j_call: TRBJ1-1; d_call: -; cdr3_aa: CASSVGRENTEAFF; cdr3_nt: TGTGCCAGCAGCGTAGGTCGGGAGAACACTGAAGCTTTCTTT
clone_size: few; v_call: TRBV4-1; j_call: TRBJ1-2; d_call: TRBD1; cdr3_aa: CASSQTGVGYGYTF; cdr3_nt: TGCGCCAGCAGCCAGACAGGGGTAGGGTATGGCTACACCTTC
clone_size: -; v_call: TRBV12-3/TRBV12-4; j_call: TRBJ2-3; d_call: -; cdr3_aa: CASSFLATSDTQYF; cdr3_nt: TGTGCCAGCAGTTTCTTGGCGACCTCAGATACGCAGTATTTT
clone_size: -; v_call: TRBV9; j_call: TRBJ1-5; d_call: -; cdr3_aa: CASSVGDSNQPQHF; cdr3_nt: TGTGCCAGCAGCGTAGGGGACAGCAATCAGCCCCAGCATTTT
clone_size: -; v_call: TRBV12-3/TRBV12-4; j_call: TRBJ1-3; d_call: -; cdr3_aa: CASSFLSSSGNTIYF; cdr3_nt: TGTGCCAGCAGTTTCCTGTCCTCCTCTGGAAACACCATATATTTT
clone_size: -; v_call: TRBV4-3; j_call: TRBJ1-1; d_call: -; cdr3_aa: CASSPGQGLNTEAFF; cdr3_nt: TGCGCCAGCAGCCCCGGCCAGGGGCTGAACACTGAAGCTTTCTTT
clone_size: few; v_call: TRBV9; j_call: TRBJ2-1; d_call: -; cdr3_aa: CASSERPRAPGDNEQFF; cdr3_nt: TGTGCCAGCAGCGAAAGACCTAGGGCACCAGGGGACAATGAGCAGTTCTTC
clone_size: -; v_call: TRBV2; j_call: TRBJ2-6; d_call: -; cdr3_aa: CAFCSWTSLRTGANVLTF; cdr3_nt: TGTGCCTTCTGTTCATGGACATCCCTAAGAACTGGGGCCAACGTCCTGACTTTC
clone_size: many; v_call: TRBV7-9; j_call: TRBJ2-1; d_call: TRBD2; cdr3_aa: CASSLAAAGAYNEQFF; cdr3_nt: TGTGCCAGCAGCTTAGCGGCAGCGGGGGCTTACAATGAGCAGTTCTTC
clone_size: -; v_call: TRBV6-5; j_call: TRBJ1-4; d_call: -; cdr3_aa: CASSYMTTTNEKLFF; cdr3_nt: TGTGCCAGCAGTTATATGACTACAACTAATGAAAAACTGTTTTTT
clone_size: many; v_call: TRBV2; j_call: TRBJ2-2; d_call: -; cdr3_aa: CASNEGRNTGELFF; cdr3_nt: TGTGCCAGCAACGAGGGGCGGAACACCGGGGAGCTGTTTTTT
clone_size: few; v_call: TRBV30; j_call: TRBJ1-1; d_call: -; cdr3_aa: CAWGFTGVSAFF; cdr3_nt: TGTGCCTGGGGATTCACAGGTGTTTCAGCTTTCTTT
clone_size: many; v_call: TRBV6-2/TRBV6-3; j_call: TRBJ1-5; d_call: -; cdr3_aa: CASSTQDISEPQHF; cdr3_nt: TGTGCCAGCAGTACCCAAGACATCTCGGAGCCCCAGCATTTT
clone_size: -; v_call: TRBV7-9; j_call: TRBJ2-7; d_call: -; cdr3_aa: CASSQTGRTYEQYF; cdr3_nt: TGTGCCAGCAGTCAGACCGGACGGACCTACGAGCAGTACTTC
clone_size: many; v_call: TRBV12-3/TRBV12-4; j_call: TRBJ1-2; d_call: -; cdr3_aa: CASSLAGVDNYGYTF; cdr3_nt: TGTGCCAGTTCTTTGGCGGGGGTGGATAACTATGGCTACACCTTC
clone_size: few; v_call: TRBV30; j_call: TRBJ2-2; d_call: -; cdr3_aa: CAWSWTPTGELFF; cdr3_nt: TGTGCCTGGAGTTGGACACCGACCGGGGAGCTGTTTTTT
clone_size: few; v_call: TRBV12-3/TRBV12-4; j_call: TRBJ1-6; d_call: -; cdr3_aa: CASSFFVGLDSPLHF; cdr3_nt: TGTGCCAGCAGTTTCTTCGTGGGGCTGGATTCACCCCTCCACTTT
clone_size: many; v_call: TRBV12-3/TRBV12-4; j_call: TRBJ1-4; d_call: -; cdr3_aa: CASSSPWATNEKLFF; cdr3_nt: TGTGCCAGCAGTTCCCCATGGGCAACTAATGAAAAACTGTTTTTT
clone_size: -; v_call: TRBV29-1; j_call: TRBJ2-5; d_call: -; cdr3_aa: CSVEYATRGETQYF; cdr3_nt: TGCAGCGTTGAATACGCCACCCGAGGGGAGACCCAGTACTTC
clone_size: few; v_call: TRBV20-1; j_call: TRBJ2-5; d_call: -; cdr3_aa: CSARDHVREYQETQYF; cdr3_nt: TGCAGTGCTAGAGATCACGTGAGAGAGTACCAAGAGACCCAGTACTTC
clone_size: -; v_call: TRBV20-1; j_call: TRBJ2-5; d_call: -; cdr3_aa: CSARDYSPETQYF; cdr3_nt: TGCAGTGCTAGAGATTACAGCCCGGAGACCCAGTACTTC
clone_size: -; v_call: TRBV4-3; j_call: TRBJ1-3; d_call: -; cdr3_aa: CASSPGHSGNTIYF; cdr3_nt: TGCGCCAGCAGCCCCGGCCACTCTGGAAACACCATATATTTT
clone_size: -; v_call: TRBV14; j_call: TRBJ2-7; d_call: TRBD2; cdr3_aa: CASSPEVGREDEQYF; cdr3_nt: TGTGCCAGCAGCCCAGAAGTAGGGCGGGAGGACGAGCAGTACTTC
clone_size: few; v_call: TRBV5-3; j_call: TRBJ2-7; d_call: -; cdr3_aa: CARRTVRGLYEQYF; cdr3_nt: TGTGCCAGAAGGACCGTCAGGGGACTCTACGAGCAGTACTTC
clone_size: few; v_call: TRBV15; j_call: TRBJ1-5; d_call: -; cdr3_aa: CATSRDQGQNQPQHF; cdr3_nt: TGTGCCACCAGCAGGGACCAGGGGCAGAATCAGCCCCAGCATTTT